This T cell receptor beta chain was identified in a study of shared T cell receptors in the human thymus. The repertoire was sequenced with immunoSEQ multiplex PCR; TCRdb's copy has only in-frame clones and lacks some. Altogether some 700,000 clones are present, 75% to 90% being singletons, with the ten largest covering 0.0095% to 0.013%. V was trimmed by 4 bases and J by 3 bases, leaving 9 bases between them. Germline V CDR1 and CDR2: ENHRY, SYGVKD. The CDR3 consists of 13 residues. These data also formed part of another study, on human thymus T cells. That work contributes: Donation came from healthy Finnish infants having corrective surgery for congenital heart defects. Resections from corrective heart surgery supplied the thymus tissue. Usage of V and J genes appeared biased in thymic and blood repertoires. Unrelated individuals had highly overlapping thymic repertoires, as reported in related research.

The sample taken for sequencing was thymocytes. The chain is built from TRBV10-3 and TRBJ1-2; D gene ambiguous. The sequence came from a girl in the first two years of life with a congenital heart defect. The CDR3 loop reads CAISGTEDYGYTF. CDR3 DNA sequence: TGTGCCATCAGTGGTACAGAAGACTATGGCTACACCTTC.